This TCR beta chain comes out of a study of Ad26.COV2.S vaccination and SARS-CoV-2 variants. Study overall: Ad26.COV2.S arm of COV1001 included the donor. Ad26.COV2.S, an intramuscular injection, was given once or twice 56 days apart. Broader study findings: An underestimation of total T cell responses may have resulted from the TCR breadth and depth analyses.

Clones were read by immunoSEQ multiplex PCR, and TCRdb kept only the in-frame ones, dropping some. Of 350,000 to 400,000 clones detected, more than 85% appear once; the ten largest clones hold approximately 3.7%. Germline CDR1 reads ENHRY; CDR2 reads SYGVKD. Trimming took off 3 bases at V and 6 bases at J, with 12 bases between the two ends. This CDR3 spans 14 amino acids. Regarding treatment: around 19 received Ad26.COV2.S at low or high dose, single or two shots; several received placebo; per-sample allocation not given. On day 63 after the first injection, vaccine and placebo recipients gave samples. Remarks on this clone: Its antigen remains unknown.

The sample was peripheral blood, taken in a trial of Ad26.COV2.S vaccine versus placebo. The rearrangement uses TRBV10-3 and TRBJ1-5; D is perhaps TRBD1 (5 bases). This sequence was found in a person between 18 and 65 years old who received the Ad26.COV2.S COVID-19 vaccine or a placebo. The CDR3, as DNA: TGTGCCATCAGTGACCCTCGGGGCGGTCAGCCCCAGCATTTT. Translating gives CAISDPRGGQPQHF.